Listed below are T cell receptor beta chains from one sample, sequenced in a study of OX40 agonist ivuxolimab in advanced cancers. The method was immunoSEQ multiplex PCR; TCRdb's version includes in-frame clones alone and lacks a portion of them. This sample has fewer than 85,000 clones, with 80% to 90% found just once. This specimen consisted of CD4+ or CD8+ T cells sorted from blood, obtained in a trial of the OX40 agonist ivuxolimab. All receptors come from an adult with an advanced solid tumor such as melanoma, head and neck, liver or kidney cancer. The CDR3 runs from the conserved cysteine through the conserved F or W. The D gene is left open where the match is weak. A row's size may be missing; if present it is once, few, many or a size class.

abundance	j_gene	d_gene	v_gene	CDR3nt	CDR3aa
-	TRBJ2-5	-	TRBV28	TGTGCCAGCAAGGGCAGCCCTGTACAAGAGACCCAGTACTTC	CASKGSPVQETQYF
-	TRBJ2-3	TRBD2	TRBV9	TGTGCCAGCAGCGTGACTAGCGGGGGGGCAAGCACAGATACGCAGTATTTT	CASSVTSGGASTDTQYF
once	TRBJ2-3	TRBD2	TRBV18	TGTGCCAGCTCACCCCCGGGACTAGCGGGGGGACGCACAGATACGCAGTATTTT	CASSPPGLAGGRTDTQYF
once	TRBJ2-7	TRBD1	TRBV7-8	TGTGCCAGCAGTTTGTCGCCCGGGACAGGGTCGCCCCAGTACTTC	CASSLSPGTGSPQYF
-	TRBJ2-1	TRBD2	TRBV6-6	TGTGCCAGCAGTCTCTCGACTAGCCGGGATGAGCAGTTCTTC	CASSLSTSRDEQFF
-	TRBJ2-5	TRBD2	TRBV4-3	TGCGCCAGCAGCCAAGATCACCGGCGGGGGGGCAGGGAGACCCAGTACTTC	CASSQDHRRGGRETQYF
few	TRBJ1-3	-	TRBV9	TGTGCCAGCAGCGTAGGCGCCTCTGGAAACACCATATATTTT	CASSVGASGNTIYF
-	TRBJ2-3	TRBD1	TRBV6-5	TGTGCCAGCAGTTACTCGAGACAGGGGACAGATACGCAGTATTTT	CASSYSRQGTDTQYF
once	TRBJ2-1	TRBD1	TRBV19	TGTGCCAGTAGTCCGGACAGGGGGCAGGACAATGAGCAGTTCTTC	CASSPDRGQDNEQFF
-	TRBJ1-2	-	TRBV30	TGTGCCTGGAGTGTAGGCAGGGGTGGCTACACCTTC	CAWSVGRGGYTF
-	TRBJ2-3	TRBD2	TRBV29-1	TGCAGCGTTGAATCAAGGACTAGCTCTGCAGATACGCAGTATTTT	CSVESRTSSADTQYF
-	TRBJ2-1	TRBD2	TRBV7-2	TGTGCCAGCAGCTTAGGCACCGGGACTAGCGGGTACAATGAGCAGTTCTTC	CASSLGTGTSGYNEQFF
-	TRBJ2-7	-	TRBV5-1	TGCGCCAGCGGACCCGATACAGGGTCCTACGAGCAGTACTTC	CASGPDTGSYEQYF
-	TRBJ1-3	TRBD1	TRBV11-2	TGTGCCAGCAGCTCGACAGGGGGCATGGGAAACACCATATATTTT	CASSSTGGMGNTIYF
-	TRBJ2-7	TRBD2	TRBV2	TGTGCCAGCAGTGAATTACGGGGGGGCAGGTACGAGCAGTACTTC	CASSELRGGRYEQYF
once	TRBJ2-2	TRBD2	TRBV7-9	TGTGCCAGCAGCTTCTACAGGTCGGGGGGTCCCGGGGAGCTGTTTTTT	CASSFYRSGGPGELFF
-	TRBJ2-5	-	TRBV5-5	TGTGCCAGCAGCCAAGGAGACAGCCCCGGGGAGACCCAGTACTTC	CASSQGDSPGETQYF
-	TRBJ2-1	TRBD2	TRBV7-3	TGTGCCAGCAGCTTATGGGGAGCGGGAGTAAGAGGCCCGGAGCAGTTCTTC	CASSLWGAGVRGPEQFF
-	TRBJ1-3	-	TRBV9	TGTGCCAGCAGCCTCGACCACGTCTCTGGAAACACCATATATTTT	CASSLDHVSGNTIYF
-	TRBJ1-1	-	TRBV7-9	TGTGCCAGCAGCATAAACAGGGATACTGAAGCTTTCTTT	CASSINRDTEAFF
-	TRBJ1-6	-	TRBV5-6	TGTGCCAGCAGCTTGGGAGACCCGGGCAATTCACCCCTCCACTTT	CASSLGDPGNSPLHF
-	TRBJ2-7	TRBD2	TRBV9	TGTGCCAGCAGCGTAGCGGGGGACTACTACGAGCAGTACTTC	CASSVAGDYYEQYF